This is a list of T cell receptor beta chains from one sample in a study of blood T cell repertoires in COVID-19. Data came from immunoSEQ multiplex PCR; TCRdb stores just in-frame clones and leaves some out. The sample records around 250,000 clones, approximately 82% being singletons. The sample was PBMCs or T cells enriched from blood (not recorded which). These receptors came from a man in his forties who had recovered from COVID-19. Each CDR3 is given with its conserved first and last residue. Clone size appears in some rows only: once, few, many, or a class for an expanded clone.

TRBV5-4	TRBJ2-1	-	CASSLVASGTNEQFF
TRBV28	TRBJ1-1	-	CATRLVSDTEAFF
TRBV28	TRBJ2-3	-	CASSLWTSGSRTDTQYF
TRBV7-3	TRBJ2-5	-	CASSPALQETQYF
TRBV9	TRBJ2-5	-	CASSVEGGWETQYF
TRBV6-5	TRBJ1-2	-	CASSTLWAGYTF
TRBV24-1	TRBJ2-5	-	CATSDDSGEETQYF
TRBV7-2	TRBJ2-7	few	CASSLVLAGGYEQYF
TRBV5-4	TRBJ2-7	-	CASSPSIGYEQYF
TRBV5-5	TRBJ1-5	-	CASSPGQAFETLPQPQHF
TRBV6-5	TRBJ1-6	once	CASKQGINSPLHF
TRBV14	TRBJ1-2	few	CASSQRYNYGYTF
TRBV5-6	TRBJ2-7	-	CASRKAGGITYNEQYF
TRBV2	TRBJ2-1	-	CASIGGGSSYNEQFF
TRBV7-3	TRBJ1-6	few	CASSPGQPNSPLHF
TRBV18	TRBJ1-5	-	CASSPGRGANQPQHF
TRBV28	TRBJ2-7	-	CASSLPTSLRGEQYF
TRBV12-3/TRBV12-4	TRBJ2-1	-	CASRPSGAAEQFF
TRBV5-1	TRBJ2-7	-	CASSLGPAGQGNYEQYF
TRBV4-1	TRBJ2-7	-	CASSLGTSGRVREQYF
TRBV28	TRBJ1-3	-	CASTRPAADTIYF
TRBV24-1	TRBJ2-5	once	CATSDLRTGGGETQYF
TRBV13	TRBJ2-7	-	CASSLEAGDFSYEQYF
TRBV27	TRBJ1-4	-	CASSLSGTGSEKLFF
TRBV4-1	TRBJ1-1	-	CASSKPDRVGTEAFF
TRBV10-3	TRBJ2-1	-	CAIRSGEYNEQFF
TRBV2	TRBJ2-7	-	CASSGQGGTYEQYF